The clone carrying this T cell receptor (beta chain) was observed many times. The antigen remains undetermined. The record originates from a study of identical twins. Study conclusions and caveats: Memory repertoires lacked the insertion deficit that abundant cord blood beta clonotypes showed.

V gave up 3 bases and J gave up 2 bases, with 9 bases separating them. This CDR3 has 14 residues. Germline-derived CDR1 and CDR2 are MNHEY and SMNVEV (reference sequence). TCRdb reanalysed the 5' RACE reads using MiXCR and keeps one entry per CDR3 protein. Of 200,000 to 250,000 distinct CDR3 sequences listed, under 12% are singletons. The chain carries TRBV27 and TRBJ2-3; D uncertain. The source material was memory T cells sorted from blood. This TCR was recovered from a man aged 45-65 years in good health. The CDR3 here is CASSFSLATDTQYF. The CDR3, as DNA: TGTGCCAGCAGTTTTTCGTTAGCCACAGATACGCAGTATTTT.